These 5 T cell receptor beta chains share one sample of origin, sequenced in a study of cytomegalovirus exposure and HLA in healthy donors. Researchers ran the PCR with 60 Vbeta and 13 Jbeta primers. The method was immunoSEQ multiplex PCR; TCRdb's version includes in-frame clones alone and lacks a portion of them. The profile shows about 180,000 clones, over 80% of them singletons. The material sequenced was PBMCs. All receptors come from a man aged 40-55 years in good health and CMV-seronegative.

This clone was found once. The chain carries TRBV28 and TRBJ1-2, with 9 positions matching TRBD1. This CDR3 is 15 amino acids long. Trimming took 5 bases from V and 4 from J; bases not matched to a gene: 8. Per the germline V gene, CDR1 is MDHEN and CDR2 is SYDVKM. CDR3 in amino acids: CASSLGTGWAYGYTF. In DNA form, the CDR3 reads TGTGCCAGCAGTCTCGGGACAGGGTGGGCCTATGGCTACACCTTC.

V and J are TRBV7-3 and TRBJ2-1; 7 bases map to TRBD1. CDR3 length: 14 residues. V trimming: 5 bases; J trimming: 5 bases; junction bases outside the gene matches: 6. The germline V gene encodes CDR1 SGHTA and CDR2 FQGTGA. DNA for the CDR3: TGTGCCAGCAGCCGGTTGACAGGGAACAATGAGCAGTTCTTC. Translation: CASSRLTGNNEQFF.

This clone showed up just once. The chain uses TRBV18 and TRBJ1-1; TRBD1 is a possible D gene (6 bases). Trimming removed 5 bases from V and 5 bases from J, with 18 bases in between. The CDR3 is made up of 15 amino acids. Looked up from germline, CDR1 is KGHSH and CDR2 is LQKENI. This CDR3 reads CASSNPTGPGTEAFF. The CDR3 coding sequence is TGTGCCAGCTCAAACCCTACAGGGCCGGGGACTGAAGCTTTCTTT.

The gene calls are TRBV7-8 and TRBJ1-1; D is undetermined. Germline V lookup: CDR1 SGHVS, CDR2 FQNEAQ. The CDR3 runs 12 residues. Trimming took 4 bases from V and 5 from J, leaving 8 bases between them. In nucleotides, the CDR3 is TGTGCCAGCAGCTCCGTGAGGACTGAAGCTTTCTTT. As protein: CASSSVRTEAFF.

V usage is TRBV1 and J usage is TRBJ1-5; the D call in the table, TRBD1, was not verified against the DNA. TRBV1 is recorded as a pseudogene. This CDR3 is 20 amino acids long. The DNA for the CDR3 is TGCACCAGCAAGGAAGAGCATGGGACAGGAGGGTGGAATAGCAATCAGCCCCAGCATTTT. It encodes CTSKEEHGTGGWNSNQPQHF.